This passage covers 19 T cell receptor beta chains from one sample sequenced in a study of blood T cell repertoires in COVID-19. The protocol was immunoSEQ multiplex PCR, while the TCRdb copy is restricted to in-frame clones and leaves out a portion. The sample consists of about 100,000 clones, roughly 75% of them appearing once. Sequenced input: peripheral blood. All receptors derive from a middle-aged man who had recovered from COVID-19.

V gene TRBV7-3 combines with J gene TRBJ2-7, with 7 nucleotides matching TRBD1. Germline CDR1 reads SGHTA; CDR2 reads FQGTGA. With V trimmed by 5 bases and J by 3 bases, 13 bases remained unmatched. This CDR3 contains 16 residues. The CDR3 is CASSPTGDSKFYEQYF. Here the CDR3 DNA reads TGTGCCAGCAGCCCCACCGGGGACAGCAAATTCTACGAGCAGTACTTC.

This chain's CDR3 is CASSIGQQETQYF. The CDR3 nucleotides are TGTGCCAGCAGCATCGGACAGCAGGAGACCCAGTACTTC. The gene calls are TRBV11-3 and TRBJ2-5; D perhaps matches TRBD1 (6 bases). V shed 5 bases and J shed 5 bases, with 12 bases lying between them. The CDR3 runs to 13 residues. CDR1 is SGHNT, CDR2 YENEEA, per germline.

CDR3 nucleotides: TGTGCCAGCAGCGCCCGGGTTTATTCACCCCTCCACTTT. This translates into CASSARVYSPLHF. This chain connects TRBV7-3 to TRBJ1-6; D is uncertain. CDR3 size: 13 residues. Trimming took off 5 bases at V and 8 bases at J, with 10 bases between the two ends. CDR1 is SGHTA, CDR2 FQGTGA, per germline. The complete variable domain, with remaining parts taken from reference TRBV7-3 and TRBJ1-6, reads GAGVSQTPSNKVTEKGKYVELRCDPISGHTALYWYRQSLGQGPEFLIYFQGTGAADDSGLPNDRFFAVRPEGSVSTLKIQRTERGDSAVYLCASSARVYSPLHFGNGTRLTVT.

The chain recombines TRBV4-2 with TRBJ2-5, with TRBD2 matching 8 bases. Trimming cost V 3 bases and J 5 bases; bases outside gene matches: 8. The CDR3 covers 15 residues. From germline, CDR1 is LGHNA and CDR2 YNFKEQ. The CDR3 protein is CASSQGHGGAETQYF. The CDR3 coding sequence is TGTGCCAGCAGCCAGGGACACGGGGGGGCGGAGACCCAGTACTTC.

This clone was recorded once. The V and J genes are TRBV4-2 and TRBJ2-7; a weak D match, TRBD2 (6 bases). This CDR3 spans 13 amino acids. Per the germline V gene, CDR1 is LGHNA and CDR2 is YNFKEQ. V shed 6 bases and J shed 11 bases, with 20 bases lying between them. Here the CDR3 DNA reads TGTGCCAGCAGTCACTTTGGGGCGGGGAAGGAGTACTTC. Protein: CASSHFGAGKEYF.

The gene calls are TRBV6-1 and TRBJ1-5; D gene unclear. Per the germline V gene, CDR1 is MNHNS and CDR2 is SASEGT. With 2 bases removed from V and 2 bases from J, the gap between germline ends came to 7 bases. CDR3 length equals 14 residues. In DNA form, the CDR3 reads TGTGCCAGCAGTGAATGGCAGGGCAATCAGCCCCAGCATTTT. As protein: CASSEWQGNQPQHF.

This clone has just one count. This chain joins TRBV5-5 and TRBJ2-7; possible D gene TRBD1, 5 bases. The germline CDR1 and CDR2 sequences are SGHKS and YYEKEE (reference sequence). The V end lost 1 base, the J end lost 5 bases, and 22 bases lay between the germline ends. The CDR3 contains 17 residues. The CDR3: CASSLNKQGLRLDEQYF. The CDR3 bases are TGTGCCAGCAGCTTGAATAAGCAGGGCCTACGCCTTGACGAGCAGTACTTC.

The V and J genes are TRBV5-4 and TRBJ2-2, with TRBD2 as a possible D gene (5 bases). CDR1 and CDR2 (germline): SGHNT, YYREEE (reference sequence). The V and J ends lost 2 bases and 1 base respectively, with 6 bases between them. CDR3 size: 14 residues. Written as DNA, the CDR3 is TGTGCCAGCAGCTTTGGAGGGAACACCGGGGAGCTGTTTTTT. This translates into CASSFGGNTGELFF.

This clone occurred once. This chain links TRBV9 with TRBJ1-6; 8 positions agree with TRBD1. The CDR3 length is 14 residues. From germline, CDR1 is SGDLS and CDR2 YYNGEE. V gave up 4 bases and J gave up 8 bases; unmatched junction bases: 5. This chain's CDR3 is CASSLQGGYSPLHF. DNA of the CDR3: TGTGCCAGCAGCTTACAGGGGGGTTATTCACCCCTCCACTTT.

The gene calls are TRBV19 and TRBJ1-5; TRBD1 matches 7 bases. Germline trimming cut 3 bases from V and 3 bases from J; bases unmatched to any gene: 5. The CDR3 is 15 residues long. Per germline, CDR1 LNHDA and CDR2 SQIVND (reference sequence). CDR3 nucleotides: TGTGCCAGTAGTATCCCCGGACAGGCCAATCAGCCCCAGCATTTT. It is translated as CASSIPGQANQPQHF.

A single count supports this clone. The V gene is TRBV15, the J gene TRBJ1-1; 8 bases align to TRBD1. V shed 3 bases and J 6 bases; nucleotides not matched to a gene: 3. The CDR3 has 13 amino acids. Germline assignment: CDR1 LNHNV and CDR2 YYDKDF (reference sequence). This chain's CDR3 is CATSRSTGAEAFF. DNA for the CDR3: TGTGCCACCAGCAGGTCGACAGGGGCTGAAGCTTTCTTT.

This chain joins TRBV16 and TRBJ1-6; no firm D call. V lost 4 bases and J lost 7, with 14 bases in between. CDR1 is KGHSY, CDR2 FQNENV, per germline. The CDR3 spans 15 residues. The DNA for the CDR3 is TGTGCCAGCAGCCCCCGCGAAGGCGGGAATTCACCCCTCCACTTT. Protein sequence: CASSPREGGNSPLHF.

The V and J genes are TRBV19 and TRBJ2-3, with 12 bases matching TRBD2. Per the germline V gene, CDR1 is LNHDA and CDR2 is SQIVND (reference sequence). The ends lost 6 bases at V and 2 bases at J; junction bases unmatched: 6. The CDR3 runs to 16 residues. CDR3 loop: CASRNGLAGLTDTQYF. CDR3 DNA: TGTGCCAGTAGGAACGGACTAGCGGGACTCACAGATACGCAGTATTTT.

This clone was detected ten times or more. This sequence joins TRBV7-8 and TRBJ2-1, with D uncertain. Germline CDR1 and CDR2: SGHVS and FQNEAQ. The ends were cut back, 3 bases at V and 6 bases at J, with 3 bases in the middle. The length of the CDR3 is 11 residues. In DNA, the CDR3 is TGTGCCAGCAGCTTCCGCAATGAGCAGTTCTTC. It yields the protein CASSFRNEQFF.

The V gene is TRBV11-2, the J gene TRBJ1-4; 7 positions agree with TRBD1. This CDR3 has 13 residues. In germline, CDR1 is SGHAT, CDR2 FQNNGV. Written as DNA, the CDR3 is TGTGCGAGCGGCGGGACAGTCGGTGAAAAACTGTTTTTT. It translates to CASGGTVGEKLFF. The entire variable domain, with the rest obtained from reference TRBV11-2 and TRBJ1-4, is as follows: EAGVAQSPRYKIIEKRQSVAFWCNPISGHATLYWYQQILGQGPKLLIQFQNNGVVDDSQLPKDRFSAERLKGVDSTLKIQPAKLEDSAVYLCASGGTVGEKLFFGSGTQLSVL.

V is TRBV9 and J is TRBJ2-7; 8 bases agree with TRBD2. Germline V gives CDR1 SGDLS, CDR2 YYNGEE. The CDR3 consists of 14 residues. J lost 2 bases, V lost 4 bases, and 5 bases had no gene match. The CDR3 nucleotides are TGTGCCAGCAGCCATAGCGGGGCCCCCTACGAGCAGTACTTC. It encodes CASSHSGAPYEQYF. The complete variable domain, with remaining parts taken from reference TRBV9 and TRBJ2-7, reads DSGVTQTPKHLITATGQRVTLRCSPRSGDLSVYWYQQSLDQGLQFLIQYYNGEERAKGNILERFSAQQFPDLHSELNLSSLELGDSALYFCASSHSGAPYEQYFGPGTRLTVT.

The genes are TRBV19 and TRBJ1-1, with D perhaps matching TRBD1 (6 bases). V was shortened by 5 bases and J by 2 bases, with 12 bases between the two germline ends. Germline loops: CDR1 LNHDA, CDR2 SQIVND (reference sequence). The CDR3 spans 14 residues. The CDR3 DNA is TGTGCCAGTAGTCTAGGGACACCAAACACTGAAGCTTTCTTT. Its protein is CASSLGTPNTEAFF.

Here the CDR3 reads CAISGGDYGYTF. The CDR3 DNA reads as TGTGCCATCAGTGGTGGAGATTATGGCTACACCTTC. This sequence joins TRBV10-3 and TRBJ1-2; D gene unclear. Germline-derived CDR1 and CDR2 are ENHRY and SYGVKD. Trimming pared 4 bases from V and 5 bases from J, leaving 8 bases between. The CDR3 has 12 amino acids.

The chain carries TRBV2 and TRBJ1-6, with 8 bases aligning to TRBD1. V was clipped by 6 bases and J by 6 bases; unmatched bases: 4. CDR1 is SNHLY and CDR2 is FYNNEI in the germline V gene. The CDR3 spans 14 residues. The CDR3 DNA follows: TGTGCCAGCAGCCGGGACAGGTCTAATTCACCCCTCCACTTT. Its protein product is CASSRDRSNSPLHF.